One and the same sample provided the 21 T cell receptor beta chains below, sequenced in a study of cytomegalovirus exposure and HLA in healthy donors. Both 60 Vbeta primers and 13 Jbeta primers went into the PCR. TCRdb keeps only in-frame clones here, not all; method: immunoSEQ multiplex PCR. Of roughly 100,000 clones in the sample, approximately 79% were seen once. The specimen was PBMCs. These receptors came from a woman aged 40 to 55 in good health and CMV-seronegative.

V usage is TRBV29-1 and J usage is TRBJ1-1; TRBD1 matches 7 bases. CDR1 SQVTM and CDR2 ANQGSEA come from the germline V gene. CDR3 length equals 13 residues. The junction had 5 bases not matched to a gene; V was cut back by 5 bases and J by 2 bases. CDR3 DNA sequence: TGCAGCGTTTCTGACAGGGTTAACACTGAAGCTTTCTTT. Its protein product is CSVSDRVNTEAFF.

The genes are TRBV27 and TRBJ2-3; 7 bases agree with TRBD1. Germline CDR1 is MNHEY and CDR2 is SMNVEV (reference sequence). The CDR3 has 18 residues. Trimming removed 5 bases from V and 7 bases from J; junction bases left unmatched: 21. As DNA, the CDR3 is TGTGCCAGCAGTCTCAACGGACAGGCCCACAGCTCGGCTAATACGCAGTATTTT. It yields the protein CASSLNGQAHSSANTQYF.

The CDR3 region has the DNA TGTGCCAGCAGTTCCGTCCGACAGGGCAGTATGAGAAACACCATATATTTT. It encodes CASSSVRQGSMRNTIYF. This chain uses TRBV27 with TRBJ1-3; the match to TRBD1 covers 7 bases. The CDR3 is 17 residues long. V shed 4 bases and J 5 bases; nucleotides not matched to a gene: 14. Germline CDR1 is MNHEY and CDR2 is SMNVEV (reference sequence).

V and J are TRBV7-2 and TRBJ2-7; 7 nucleotides agree with TRBD2. The CDR3 has 15 amino acids. Looked up from germline, CDR1 is SGHTA and CDR2 is FQGNSA. J lost 2 bases, V lost 1 base, and 5 bases had no gene match. The CDR3 bases are TGTGCCAGCAGCTTAGGCCTAGCGGAGGCCTACGAGCAGTACTTC. Its protein product is CASSLGLAEAYEQYF.

This clone is a singleton in its sample. The chain joins TRBV19 to TRBJ2-1; 8 nucleotides line up with TRBD1. This CDR3 is 16 amino acids long. Germline assignment: CDR1 LNHDA and CDR2 SQIVND (reference sequence). V gave up 4 bases and J gave up 4 bases; unmatched junction bases: 9. The CDR3 coding sequence is TGTGCCAGTAGTAGCCCTTGGACAGGGAGGTACAATGAGCAGTTCTTC. This gives the protein CASSSPWTGRYNEQFF.

This clone was seen once. The chain joins TRBV30 to TRBJ1-5; a weak D match, TRBD1 (6 bases). Germline V gene sequence: CDR1 GTSNPN, CDR2 SVGIG (reference sequence). The CDR3 loop spans 15 amino acids. Trimming removed 3 bases at V and 2 bases at J, with 14 bases between. This CDR3 is CAWSPGGGRNQPQHF. CDR3 nucleotide sequence: TGTGCCTGGAGCCCCGGGGGGGGGCGCAATCAGCCCCAGCATTTT.

This chain joins TRBV7-8 and TRBJ1-5; possibly TRBD1 for D (6 bases). Trimming shortened V by 4 bases and J by 0 bases, and 25 bases separated the two germline ends. The V gene's germline CDR1 is SGHVS and CDR2 FQNEAQ. The CDR3 sequence is 20 residues long. CDR3 region: CASSSRPRDTSEYSNQPQHF. The CDR3 DNA reads TGTGCCAGCAGCTCGCGTCCCCGGGACACCAGCGAGTATAGCAATCAGCCCCAGCATTTT.

The rearrangement links TRBV28 to TRBJ2-1, with D possibly matching TRBD1 (6 bases). Germline loops: CDR1 MDHEN, CDR2 SYDVKM. V was shortened by 6 bases and J by 3 bases, with 9 bases between the two germline ends. The CDR3 is made up of 13 amino acids. CDR3: CASRADSYNEQFF. The CDR3 DNA sequence: TGTGCCAGCAGAGCGGACAGCTACAATGAGCAGTTCTTC.

The chain has TRBV7-9 and TRBJ2-5; tentative D call: TRBD2 (6 bases). The DNA end favors TRBJ2-7, so the J call may be wrong. The CDR3 runs 15 residues. Germline V lookup: CDR1 SEHNR, CDR2 FQNEAQ (reference sequence). The DNA of the CDR3 is TGTGCCAGCAGCGACCCACGGGGGATTTCCTACGAGCAGTACTTC. Its protein is CASSDPRGISYEQYF.

The V gene is TRBV4-3, the J gene TRBJ2-2, with no clear D. CDR1 LGHNA and CDR2 YSLEER come from the germline V gene. The CDR3 runs 18 residues. The ends were cut back, 0 bases at V and 1 base at J, with 15 bases in the middle. CDR3 residues: CASSQDRTSFQNTGELFF. CDR3 bases: TGCGCCAGCAGCCAAGATCGCACAAGTTTTCAGAACACCGGGGAGCTGTTTTTT.

This clone occurred a few times. The gene calls are TRBV28 and TRBJ1-1; no clear D gene. Germline values: CDR1 MDHEN, CDR2 SYDVKM. V gave up 10 bases and J gave up 6 bases, with 15 bases separating them. The CDR3 runs 12 residues. The CDR3 nucleotides read TGTGCCATCTGGAGCCCGCATCCTGAAGCTTTCTTT. This gives the protein CAIWSPHPEAFF.

The count of this clone is one. The chain carries TRBV30 and TRBJ2-5; TRBD2 might be the D (6 bases). Germline CDR1 GTSNPN, CDR2 SVGIG (reference sequence). With 0 bases removed from V and 5 bases from J, the gap between germline ends came to 10 bases. The CDR3 totals 13 residues. The CDR3 bases are TGTGCCTGGAGTGTACGCGGGGTGGAGACCCAGTACTTC. Translated, it gives CAWSVRGVETQYF.

V is TRBV7-2 and J is TRBJ1-2; no reliable D call. Germline values: CDR1 SGHTA, CDR2 FQGNSA. The V end was cut by 2 bases, the J end by 7 bases, with 8 bases between. The CDR3 sequence is 12 residues long. The CDR3 DNA follows: TGTGCCAGCAGCTTATCCCCCCTTGGCTACACCTTC. Translated: CASSLSPLGYTF.

The rearrangement uses TRBV5-4 and TRBJ1-2, with 10 bases fitting TRBD1. There are 16 residues in the CDR3. V gave up 1 base and J gave up 6 bases; unmatched junction bases: 9. The germline gives CDR1 SGHNT, CDR2 YYREEE (reference sequence). The CDR3 nucleotides read TGTGCCAGCAGCTTGTGGTTCGGACAGGGGGGTGATGGCTACACCTTC. It specifies CASSLWFGQGGDGYTF.

The CDR3: CASSSGGTDTQYF. CDR3 nucleotide sequence: TGTGCCAGCAGTTCCGGGGGCACAGATACGCAGTATTTT. The rearrangement uses TRBV28 and TRBJ2-3, with D possibly TRBD2 on 5 matching bases. Per the germline V gene, CDR1 is MDHEN and CDR2 is SYDVKM. CDR3 length: 13 residues. V was pared by 4 bases and J by 1 base, with 6 bases between.

The rearrangement links TRBV19 to TRBJ2-2, with 7 bases fitting TRBD1. This CDR3 comprises 17 residues. V shed 9 bases, J shed 1 base, and the junction held 14 bases outside the gene matches. Germline CDR1 reads LNHDA; CDR2 reads SQIVND (reference sequence). The CDR3 here is CARNRDSCSENTGELFF. The CDR3, as DNA: TGTGCCAGAAACCGGGACAGTTGTTCCGAGAACACCGGGGAGCTGTTTTTT.

The chain couples TRBV28 to TRBJ2-5, with D possibly being TRBD1 (6 bases). V was clipped by 2 bases and J by 0 bases, with 7 bases between them. The CDR3 covers 14 residues. Germline V lookup: CDR1 MDHEN, CDR2 SYDVKM. The chain's CDR3 is CASSLGTHQETQYF. The CDR3 bases are TGTGCCAGCAGTTTAGGGACACACCAAGAGACCCAGTACTTC.

The chain uses TRBV5-3 and TRBJ2-7; TRBD1 agrees at 7 bases. TRBV5-3 is identified as an open reading frame with a role that is uncertain. V was pared by 3 bases and J by 4 bases, with 19 bases of the junction left unmatched. This CDR3 has 18 amino acids. The CDR3 spells CARSWTGQPWMGIYEQYF. In DNA, the CDR3 is TGTGCCAGAAGCTGGACGGGACAGCCCTGGATGGGAATTTACGAGCAGTACTTC.

This clone was observed a single time. The chain joins TRBV7-9 to TRBJ2-5; 8 nucleotides agree with TRBD2. CDR1 is SEHNR and CDR2 is FQNEAQ in the germline V gene (reference sequence). This CDR3 comprises 14 residues. The trim removed 4 bases at V and 1 base at J, leaving 2 bases unmatched. The chain's CDR3 is CASSSGTSQETQYF. The CDR3 DNA reads TGTGCCAGCAGCTCCGGGACTAGCCAAGAGACCCAGTACTTC.

J is TRBJ2-5 and V is TRBV5-4; TRBD1 matches at 10 bases. V was clipped by 4 bases and J by 4 bases; unmatched bases: 7. Germline V gives CDR1 SGHNT, CDR2 YYREEE (reference sequence). CDR3 length: 15 amino acids. The chain's CDR3 is CASSVGTGVVETQYF. CDR3 coding DNA: TGTGCCAGCAGCGTAGGGACAGGGGTAGTAGAGACCCAGTACTTC. Full variable domain (rest looked up from reference TRBV5-4 and TRBJ2-5): ETGVTQSPTHLIKTRGQQVTLRCSSQSGHNTVSWYQQALGQGPQFIFQYYREEENGRGNFPPRFSGLQFPNYSSELNVNALELDDSALYLCASSVGTGVVETQYFGPGTRLLVL.

Concerning this clone: The sample carries other DNA sequences with the same CDR3. This sequence joins TRBV4-2 and TRBJ2-3; no firm D call. Germline CDR1 reads LGHNA; CDR2 reads YNFKEQ. The CDR3 is made up of 15 amino acids. Trimming left V 0 bases short and J 2 bases short, with 9 bases between. The CDR3 region has the DNA TGTGCCAGCAGCCAAGACCCAGGCCACACAGATACGCAGTATTTT. This gives the protein CASSQDPGHTDTQYF.